This passage covers 8 T cell receptor beta chains from one sample sequenced in a study of PD-1 blockade in classical Hodgkin lymphoma. All the patients suffered relapse after autologous stem cell transplantation, and brentuximab vedotin exposure differed. Some clones are missing from TCRdb's copy, which holds only in-frame ones; the method was immunoSEQ multiplex PCR. The repertoire includes approximately 150,000 clones, around four fifths of them detected once, and roughly 10% sits in the top ten. The sequencing here drew on peripheral blood mononuclear cells (PBMCs), taken before the second cycle of nivolumab. These TCRs come from a human donor with classical Hodgkin lymphoma.

The chain uses TRBV11-2 and TRBJ2-7, with D possibly called TRBD1 or TRBD2 (5 bases each). The CDR3 has 15 residues. The V end was cut by 3 bases, the J end by 2 bases, with 14 bases between. Germline CDR1 is SGHAT and CDR2 is FQNNGV. The CDR3 region has the DNA TGTGCCAGCAGCTTTTCCGGGACCGCCGCCTACGAGCAGTACTTC. It yields the protein CASSFSGTAAYEQYF.

The genes are TRBV2 and TRBJ2-7, with D perhaps TRBD1 (6 bases). Trimming took off 5 bases at V and 3 bases at J, with 17 bases between the two ends. The CDR3 has 15 residues. Germline V lookup: CDR1 SNHLY, CDR2 FYNNEI. In nucleotides, the CDR3 is TGTGCCAGCAGTCTGGACAGCCAGGCTTACTACGAGCAGTACTTC. Residues: CASSLDSQAYYEQYF.

The chain carries TRBV27 and TRBJ1-2; D might be TRBD1 (6 bases). The CDR3 is 13 residues long. In germline, CDR1 is MNHEY, CDR2 SMNVEV (reference sequence). V gave up 6 bases and J gave up 8 bases, with 16 bases separating them. The CDR3 reads CASSLQGRGGYTF. In DNA, the CDR3 is TGTGCCAGCAGCTTACAGGGAAGAGGAGGCTACACCTTC.

The count of this clone is one. This chain uses TRBV5-6 with TRBJ2-5; a weak D match, TRBD2 (6 bases). In germline, CDR1 is SGHDT, CDR2 YYEEEE. The V gene lost 0 bases and the J gene lost 0 bases, with 12 bases spanning the gap. This CDR3 spans 16 amino acids. CDR3 residues: CASSLGTAGNQETQYF. The CDR3, as DNA: TGTGCCAGCAGCTTGGGGACGGCGGGGAACCAAGAGACCCAGTACTTC. Variable domain in full (rest from reference TRBV5-6 and TRBJ2-5): DAGVTQSPTHLIKTRGQQVTLRCSPKSGHDTVSWYQQALGQGPQFIFQYYEEEERQRGNFPDRFSGHQFPNYSSELNVNALLLGDSALYLCASSLGTAGNQETQYFGPGTRLLVL.

The chain couples TRBV9 to TRBJ2-3, with D possibly TRBD2 on 6 matching bases. CDR1 is SGDLS, CDR2 YYNGEE, per germline. This CDR3 comprises 16 residues. With 4 bases removed from V and 0 bases from J, the gap between germline ends came to 15 bases. CDR3: CASSITGTGSTDTQYF. CDR3 nucleotides: TGTGCCAGCAGCATTACCGGGACTGGAAGCACAGATACGCAGTATTTT.

The genes are TRBV28 and TRBJ1-2; no clear D. Trimming removed 6 bases from V and 4 bases from J, with 12 bases in between. This CDR3 contains 13 residues. Per the germline V gene, CDR1 is MDHEN and CDR2 is SYDVKM. Written as DNA, the CDR3 is TGTGCCAGCAGCACTGACACTGCCTATGGCTACACCTTC. Translation gives CASSTDTAYGYTF.

This chain connects TRBV6-5 to TRBJ2-2; D not resolved. There are 14 residues in the CDR3. In germline, CDR1 is MNHEY, CDR2 SVGAGI. Between the trimmed V and J ends, which lost 2 bases and 2 bases, there was a span of 6 bases. The CDR3 region has the DNA TGTGCCAGCAGTTACGGCAGAAACACCGGGGAGCTGTTTTTT. This gives the protein CASSYGRNTGELFF.

This clone occurred a few times. The chain joins TRBV4-3 to TRBJ2-5; TRBD2 might be the D (7 bases). The CDR3 loop spans 15 amino acids. The V gene lost 1 base and the J gene lost 8 bases, with 17 bases spanning the gap. Germline V lookup: CDR1 LGHNA, CDR2 YSLEER. The DNA for the CDR3 is TGCGCCAGCAGCCAAGGGGTCCGGAGGGGGGGTACCCAGTACTTC. It specifies CASSQGVRRGGTQYF.